What follows are 6 T cell receptor beta chains derived from one specimen sequenced in a study of PD-1 blockade in mismatch repair-deficient tumors. Generated by immunoSEQ multiplex PCR, the TCRdb table keeps only in-frame clones and is missing some. The sample has about 130,000 clones, more than 70% seen once. Source: peripheral blood, taken almost 74 weeks after starting pembrolizumab. These receptors were taken from an adult with mismatch repair-deficient cancer.

The chain is built from TRBV11-2 and TRBJ1-1, with D perhaps matching TRBD1 (5 bases). This CDR3 has 15 amino acids. V was clipped by 5 bases and J by 7 bases, with 20 bases between them. The V gene's germline CDR1 is SGHAT and CDR2 FQNNGV. The CDR3 nucleotides are TGTGCCAGCAGCCAATCCGGGACCCCTGCCGATGAAGCTTTCTTT. It codes for CASSQSGTPADEAFF. Based on the CDR3 plus reference TRBV11-2 and TRBJ1-1, the full variable domain is EAGVAQSPRYKIIEKRQSVAFWCNPISGHATLYWYQQILGQGPKLLIQFQNNGVVDDSQLPKDRFSAERLKGVDSTLKIQPAKLEDSAVYLCASSQSGTPADEAFFGQGTRLTVV.

This clone was seen just once. The chain combines TRBV28 with TRBJ2-3; TRBD2 aligns across 10 bases. There are 17 residues in the CDR3. In germline, CDR1 is MDHEN, CDR2 SYDVKM. V was pared by 1 base and J by 2 bases, with 6 bases of the junction left unmatched. The CDR3 DNA is TGTGCCAGCAGTTTATTTGCCACTAGCGGGACCACAGATACGCAGTATTTT. Its protein product is CASSLFATSGTTDTQYF. Complete variable domain (other parts from reference TRBV28 and TRBJ2-3): DVKVTQSSRYLVKRTGEKVFLECVQDMDHENMFWYRQDPGLGLRLIYFSYDVKMKEKGDIPEGYSVSREKKERFSLILESASTNQTSMYLCASSLFATSGTTDTQYFGPGTRLTVL.

This chain joins TRBV10-3 and TRBJ2-1, with TRBD2 matching over 11 bases. This CDR3 is 17 amino acids long. J gave up 2 bases and V 0 bases, and 3 bases lay outside the gene matches. Germline V gene data show CDR1 as ENHRY and CDR2 as SYGVKD. The chain's CDR3 is CAISESGLAEAYNEQFF. The CDR3 nucleotides are TGTGCCATCAGTGAGTCGGGACTAGCGGAAGCCTACAATGAGCAGTTCTTC.

This clone was observed once. The chain employs TRBV5-4 and TRBJ2-7; D is possibly TRBD1 or TRBD2 (6 bases each). Trimming took 5 bases from V and 6 from J, leaving 18 bases between them. CDR3 length equals 14 residues. Germline CDR1 and CDR2: SGHNT and YYREEE (reference sequence). DNA of the CDR3: TGTGCCAGCAGGTCAGGGTTCGAGGGGGGCGAGCAGTACTTC. This gives the protein CASRSGFEGGEQYF.

This clone showed up just once. For the CDR3, the DNA is TGTGCCAGCAGTCCATCAGTGAGGCGGAATGAGCAGTTCTTC. It encodes CASSPSVRRNEQFF. This rearrangement joins TRBV6-5 to TRBJ2-1; D is unclear. Looked up from germline, CDR1 is MNHEY and CDR2 is SVGAGI. CDR3 length: 14 amino acids. Trimming pared 5 bases from V and 7 bases from J, leaving 15 bases between.

This sequence joins TRBV4-1 and TRBJ2-4; D perhaps matches TRBD1 (5 bases). CDR1 is MGHRA, CDR2 YSYEKL, per germline. The CDR3 covers 13 residues. The V end was cut by 1 base, the J end by 6 bases, with 7 bases between. The CDR3 nucleotides read TGCGCCAGCAGCCAAGGAAGGGGAAACATTCAGTACTTC. Translation: CASSQGRGNIQYF.